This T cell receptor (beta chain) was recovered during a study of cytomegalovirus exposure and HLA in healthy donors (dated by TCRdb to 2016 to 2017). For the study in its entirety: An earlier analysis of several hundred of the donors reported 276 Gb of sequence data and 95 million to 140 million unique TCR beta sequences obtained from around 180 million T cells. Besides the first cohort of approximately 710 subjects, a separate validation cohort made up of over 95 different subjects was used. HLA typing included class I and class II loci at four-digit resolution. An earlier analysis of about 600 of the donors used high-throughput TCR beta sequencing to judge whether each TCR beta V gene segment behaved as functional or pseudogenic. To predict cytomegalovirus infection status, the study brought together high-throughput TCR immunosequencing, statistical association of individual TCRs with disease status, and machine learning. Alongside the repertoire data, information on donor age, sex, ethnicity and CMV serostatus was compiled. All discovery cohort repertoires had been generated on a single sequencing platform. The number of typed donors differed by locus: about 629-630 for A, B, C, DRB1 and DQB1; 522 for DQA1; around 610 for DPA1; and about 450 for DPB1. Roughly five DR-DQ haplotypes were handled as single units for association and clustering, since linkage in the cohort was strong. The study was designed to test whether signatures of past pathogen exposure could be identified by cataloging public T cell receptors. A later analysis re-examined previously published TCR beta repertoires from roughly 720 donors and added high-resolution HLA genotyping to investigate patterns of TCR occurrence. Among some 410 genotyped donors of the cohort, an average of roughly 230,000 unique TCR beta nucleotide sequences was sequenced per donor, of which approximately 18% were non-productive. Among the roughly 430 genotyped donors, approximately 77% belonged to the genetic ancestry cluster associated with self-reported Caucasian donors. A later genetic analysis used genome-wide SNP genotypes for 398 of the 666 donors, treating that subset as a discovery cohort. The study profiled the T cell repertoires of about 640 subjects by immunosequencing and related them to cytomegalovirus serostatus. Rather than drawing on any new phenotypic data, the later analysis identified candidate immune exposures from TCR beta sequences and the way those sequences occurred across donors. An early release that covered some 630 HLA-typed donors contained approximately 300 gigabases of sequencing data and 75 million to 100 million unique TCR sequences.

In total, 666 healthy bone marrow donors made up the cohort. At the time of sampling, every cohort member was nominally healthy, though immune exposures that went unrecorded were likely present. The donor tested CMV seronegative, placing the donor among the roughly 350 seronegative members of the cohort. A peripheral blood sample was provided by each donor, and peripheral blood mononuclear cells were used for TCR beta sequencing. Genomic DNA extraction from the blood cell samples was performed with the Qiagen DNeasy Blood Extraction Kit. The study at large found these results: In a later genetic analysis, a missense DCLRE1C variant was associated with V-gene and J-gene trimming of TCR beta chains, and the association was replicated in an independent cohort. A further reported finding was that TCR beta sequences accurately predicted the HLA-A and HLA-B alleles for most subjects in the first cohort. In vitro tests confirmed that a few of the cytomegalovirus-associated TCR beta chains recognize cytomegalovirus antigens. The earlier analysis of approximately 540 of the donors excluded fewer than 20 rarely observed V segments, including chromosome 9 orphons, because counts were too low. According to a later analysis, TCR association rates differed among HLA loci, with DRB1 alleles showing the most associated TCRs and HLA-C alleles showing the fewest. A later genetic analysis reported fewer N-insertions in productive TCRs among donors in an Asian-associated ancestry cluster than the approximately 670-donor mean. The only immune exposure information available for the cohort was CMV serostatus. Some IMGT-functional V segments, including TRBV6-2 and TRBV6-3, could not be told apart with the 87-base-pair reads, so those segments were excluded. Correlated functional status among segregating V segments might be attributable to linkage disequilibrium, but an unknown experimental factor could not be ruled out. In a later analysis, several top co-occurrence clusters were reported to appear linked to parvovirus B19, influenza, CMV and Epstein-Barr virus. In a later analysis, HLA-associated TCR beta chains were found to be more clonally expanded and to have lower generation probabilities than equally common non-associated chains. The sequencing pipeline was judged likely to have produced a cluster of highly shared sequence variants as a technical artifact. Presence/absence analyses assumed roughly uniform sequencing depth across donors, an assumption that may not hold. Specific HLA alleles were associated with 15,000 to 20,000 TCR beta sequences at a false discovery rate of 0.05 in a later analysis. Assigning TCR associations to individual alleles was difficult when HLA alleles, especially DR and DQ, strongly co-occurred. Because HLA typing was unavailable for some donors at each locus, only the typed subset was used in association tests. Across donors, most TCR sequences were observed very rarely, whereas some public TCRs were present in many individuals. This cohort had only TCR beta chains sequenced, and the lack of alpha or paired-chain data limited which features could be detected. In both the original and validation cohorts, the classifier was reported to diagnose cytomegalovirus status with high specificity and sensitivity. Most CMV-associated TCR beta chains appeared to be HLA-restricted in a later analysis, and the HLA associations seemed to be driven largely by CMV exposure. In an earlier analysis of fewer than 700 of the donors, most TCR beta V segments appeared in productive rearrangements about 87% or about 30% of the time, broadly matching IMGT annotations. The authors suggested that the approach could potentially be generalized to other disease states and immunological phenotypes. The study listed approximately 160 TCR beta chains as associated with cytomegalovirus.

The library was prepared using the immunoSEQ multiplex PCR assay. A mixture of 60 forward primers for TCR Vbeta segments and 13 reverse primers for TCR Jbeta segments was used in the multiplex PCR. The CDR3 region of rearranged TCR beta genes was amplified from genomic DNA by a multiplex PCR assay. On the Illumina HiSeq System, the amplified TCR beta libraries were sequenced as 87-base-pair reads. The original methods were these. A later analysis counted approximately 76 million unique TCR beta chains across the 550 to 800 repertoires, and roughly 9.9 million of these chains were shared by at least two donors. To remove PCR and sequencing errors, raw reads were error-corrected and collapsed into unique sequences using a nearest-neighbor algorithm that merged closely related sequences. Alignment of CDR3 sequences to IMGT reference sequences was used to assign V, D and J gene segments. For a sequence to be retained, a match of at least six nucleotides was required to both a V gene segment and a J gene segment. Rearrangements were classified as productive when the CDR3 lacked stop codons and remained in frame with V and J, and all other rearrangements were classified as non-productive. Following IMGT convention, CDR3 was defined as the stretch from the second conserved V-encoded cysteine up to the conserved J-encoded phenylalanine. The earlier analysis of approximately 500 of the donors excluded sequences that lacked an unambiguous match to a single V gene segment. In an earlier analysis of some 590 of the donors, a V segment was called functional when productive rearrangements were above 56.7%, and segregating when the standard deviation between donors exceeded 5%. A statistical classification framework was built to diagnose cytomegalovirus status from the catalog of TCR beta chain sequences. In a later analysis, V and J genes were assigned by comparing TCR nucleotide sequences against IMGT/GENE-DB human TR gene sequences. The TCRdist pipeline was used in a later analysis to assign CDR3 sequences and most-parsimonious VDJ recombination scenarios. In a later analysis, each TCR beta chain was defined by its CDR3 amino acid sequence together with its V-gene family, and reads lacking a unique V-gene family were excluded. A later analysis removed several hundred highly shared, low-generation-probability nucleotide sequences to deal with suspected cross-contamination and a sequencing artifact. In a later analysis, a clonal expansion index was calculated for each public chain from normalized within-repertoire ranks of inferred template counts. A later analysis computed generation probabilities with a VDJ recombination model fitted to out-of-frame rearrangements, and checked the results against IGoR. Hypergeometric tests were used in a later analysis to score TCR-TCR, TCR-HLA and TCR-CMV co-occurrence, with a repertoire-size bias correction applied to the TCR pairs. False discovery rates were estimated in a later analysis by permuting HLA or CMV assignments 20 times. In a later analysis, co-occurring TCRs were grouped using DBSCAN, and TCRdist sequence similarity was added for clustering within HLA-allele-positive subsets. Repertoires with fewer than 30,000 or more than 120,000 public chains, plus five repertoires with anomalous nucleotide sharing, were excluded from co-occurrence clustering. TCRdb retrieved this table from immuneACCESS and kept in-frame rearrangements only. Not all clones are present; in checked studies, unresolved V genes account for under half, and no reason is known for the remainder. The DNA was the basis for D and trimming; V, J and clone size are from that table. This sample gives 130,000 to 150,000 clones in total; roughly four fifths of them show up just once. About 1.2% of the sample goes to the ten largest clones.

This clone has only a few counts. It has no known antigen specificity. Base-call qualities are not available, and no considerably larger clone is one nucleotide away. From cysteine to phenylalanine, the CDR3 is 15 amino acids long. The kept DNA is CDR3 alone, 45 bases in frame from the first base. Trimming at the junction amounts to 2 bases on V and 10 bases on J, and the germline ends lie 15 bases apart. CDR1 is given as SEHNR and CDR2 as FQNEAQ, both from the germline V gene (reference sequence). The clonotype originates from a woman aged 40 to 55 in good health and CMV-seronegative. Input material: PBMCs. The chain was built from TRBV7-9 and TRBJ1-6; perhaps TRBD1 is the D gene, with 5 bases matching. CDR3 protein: CASSLSSLQGSPLHF. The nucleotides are TGTGCCAGCAGCTTATCCTCCCTTCAGGGATCACCCCTCCACTTT. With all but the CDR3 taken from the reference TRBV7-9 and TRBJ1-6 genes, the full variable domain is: DTGVSQNPRHKITKRGQNVTFRCDPISEHNRLYWYRQTLGQGPEFLTYFQNEAQLEKSRLLSDRFSAERPKGSFSTLEIQRTEQGDSAMYLCASSLSSLQGSPLHFGNGTRLTVT.